This T cell receptor beta chain emerged from a study of shared clonotypes between healthy human individuals. This table comes from immunoSEQ multiplex PCR, and its TCRdb copy is limited to in-frame clones, with some not included. This table holds roughly 2 million clones, roughly 96% found once. CDR1 and CDR2 from the germline V gene are MNHNS and SASEGT. V was pared by 7 bases and J by 5 bases, with 11 bases between. The CDR3 runs to 12 residues. This clone was observed a handful of times. The TCR comes from a man between 18 and 35 years old in good health. The chain employs TRBV6-1 and TRBJ2-5, with D perhaps matching TRBD1 or TRBD2 (6 bases each). Material: naive CD4+ T cells sorted from blood. Subset described: CD45RA+ positively selected. The CDR3 nucleotides are TGTGCCAGCACGAGGGGGGCGGAGACCCAGTACTTC. This translates into CASTRGAETQYF.